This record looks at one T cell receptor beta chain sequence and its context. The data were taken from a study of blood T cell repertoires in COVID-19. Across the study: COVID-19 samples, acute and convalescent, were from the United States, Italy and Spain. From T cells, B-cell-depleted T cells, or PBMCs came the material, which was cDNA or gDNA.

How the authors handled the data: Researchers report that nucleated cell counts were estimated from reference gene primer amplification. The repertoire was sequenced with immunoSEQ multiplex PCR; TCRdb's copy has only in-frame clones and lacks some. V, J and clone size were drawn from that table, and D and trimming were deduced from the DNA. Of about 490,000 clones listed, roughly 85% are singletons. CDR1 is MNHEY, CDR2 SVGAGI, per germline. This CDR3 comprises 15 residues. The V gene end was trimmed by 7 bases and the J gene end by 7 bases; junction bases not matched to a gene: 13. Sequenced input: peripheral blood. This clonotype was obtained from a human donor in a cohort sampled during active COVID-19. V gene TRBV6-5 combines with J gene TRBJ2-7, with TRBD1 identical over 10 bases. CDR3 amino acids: CASNHGGTGDQEQYF. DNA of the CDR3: TGTGCCAGCAACCACGGAGGGACAGGGGATCAAGAGCAGTACTTC.